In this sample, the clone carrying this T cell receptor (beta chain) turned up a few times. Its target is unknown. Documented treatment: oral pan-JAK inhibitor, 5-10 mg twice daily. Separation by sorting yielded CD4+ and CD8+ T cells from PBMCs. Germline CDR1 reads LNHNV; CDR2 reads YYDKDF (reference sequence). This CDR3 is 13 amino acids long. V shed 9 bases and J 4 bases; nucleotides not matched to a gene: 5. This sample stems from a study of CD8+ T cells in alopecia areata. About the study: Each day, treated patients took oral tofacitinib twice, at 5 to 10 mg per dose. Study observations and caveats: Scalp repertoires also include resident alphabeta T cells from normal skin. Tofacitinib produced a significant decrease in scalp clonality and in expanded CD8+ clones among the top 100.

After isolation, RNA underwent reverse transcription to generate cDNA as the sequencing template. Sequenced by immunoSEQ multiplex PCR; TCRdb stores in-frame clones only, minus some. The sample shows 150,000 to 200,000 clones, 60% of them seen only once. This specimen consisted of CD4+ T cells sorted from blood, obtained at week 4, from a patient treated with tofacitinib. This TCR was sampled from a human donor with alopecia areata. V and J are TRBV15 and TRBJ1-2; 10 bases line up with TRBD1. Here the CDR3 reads CATSGQGTYGYTF. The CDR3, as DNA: TGTGCCACTTCGGGACAGGGGACCTATGGCTACACCTTC.